This entry lists 6 T cell receptor beta chains sequenced from one sample in a study of OX40 agonist ivuxolimab in advanced cancers. The table came from immunoSEQ multiplex PCR; TCRdb's copy has only in-frame clones and leaves some out. Of about 150,000 clones in the sample, 85% to 95% were seen once. The sample in question was CD4+ or CD8+ T cells sorted from blood, obtained in a trial of the OX40 agonist ivuxolimab. These receptors were obtained from an adult with an advanced solid tumor such as melanoma, head and neck, liver or kidney cancer.

The chain combines TRBV5-1 with TRBJ2-3, with TRBD1 identical over 10 bases. V shed 4 bases, J shed 2 bases, and the junction held 7 bases outside the gene matches. Germline CDR1 is SGHRS and CDR2 is YFSETQ. The CDR3 has 16 residues. CDR3 in amino acids: CASSLLGTGVTDTQYF. The CDR3 bases are TGCGCCAGCAGCCTATTAGGGACAGGGGTCACAGATACGCAGTATTTT.

The chain recombines TRBV5-1 with TRBJ1-5; a possible D gene is TRBD1 (5 bases). Trimming shortened V by 2 bases and J by 0 bases, and 9 bases separated the two germline ends. Germline CDR1 is SGHRS and CDR2 is YFSETQ. This CDR3 comprises 15 residues. The CDR3 DNA reads TGCGCCAGCAGCTTATTAGGGGATAGCAATCAGCCCCAGCATTTT. Translation: CASSLLGDSNQPQHF.

The chain has TRBV7-9 and TRBJ1-2; D is undetermined. The CDR3 loop spans 14 amino acids. V shed 4 bases and J shed 1 base, with 10 bases lying between them. The germline V gene has CDR1 SEHNR and CDR2 FQNEAQ (reference sequence). CDR3 in amino acids: CASSSGSVNYGYTF. As DNA, the CDR3 is TGTGCCAGCAGCTCGGGCAGCGTTAACTATGGCTACACCTTC.

The V and J genes are TRBV5-4 and TRBJ2-3, with D uncertain. With 0 bases removed from V and 6 bases from J, the gap between germline ends came to 14 bases. CDR1 and CDR2 (germline): SGHNT, YYREEE (reference sequence). This CDR3 spans 15 amino acids. This CDR3 is CASSLEASGVDTQYF. DNA for the CDR3: TGTGCCAGCAGCTTGGAGGCGAGTGGGGTGGATACGCAGTATTTT.

This chain links TRBV30 with TRBJ2-7; weak D call: TRBD1 (6 bases). V dropped 0 bases and J dropped 4 bases, with 25 bases sitting between them. The CDR3 has 18 amino acids. In germline, CDR1 is GTSNPN, CDR2 SVGIG (reference sequence). The CDR3 DNA reads as TGTGCCTGGAGTGTACTGCGGCCCACAGGGCCGCGGAGATACGAGCAGTACTTC. It codes for CAWSVLRPTGPRRYEQYF.

The chain recombines TRBV30 with TRBJ1-1; D is possibly TRBD1 (6 bases). This CDR3 has 17 amino acids. V lost 0 bases to trimming and J lost 1 base, with 18 bases between them. Germline lookup yields CDR1 GTSNPN and CDR2 SVGIG (reference sequence). Here the CDR3 reads CAWSVSGWGHRNTEAFF. Here the CDR3 DNA reads TGTGCCTGGAGTGTATCGGGATGGGGGCATAGGAACACTGAAGCTTTCTTT. The entire variable domain, with the rest obtained from reference TRBV30 and TRBJ1-1, is as follows: SQTIHQWPATLVQPVGSPLSLECTVEGTSNPNLYWYRQAAGRGLQLLFYSVGIGQISSEVPQNLSASRPQDRQFILSSKKLLLSDSGFYLCAWSVSGWGHRNTEAFFGQGTRLTVV.